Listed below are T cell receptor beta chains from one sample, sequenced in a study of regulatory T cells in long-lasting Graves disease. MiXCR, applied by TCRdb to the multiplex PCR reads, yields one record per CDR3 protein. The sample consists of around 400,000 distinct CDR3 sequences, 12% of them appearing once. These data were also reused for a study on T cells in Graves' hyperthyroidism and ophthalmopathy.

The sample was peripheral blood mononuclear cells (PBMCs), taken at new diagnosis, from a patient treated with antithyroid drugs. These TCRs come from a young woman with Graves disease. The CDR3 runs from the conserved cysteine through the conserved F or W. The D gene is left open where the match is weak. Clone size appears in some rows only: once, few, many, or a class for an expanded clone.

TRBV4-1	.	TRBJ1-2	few	CASSQNQDRYYGYTF	TGCGCCAGCAGCCAAAATCAGGATCGCTACTATGGCTACACCTTC
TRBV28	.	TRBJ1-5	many	CASEQGSQPQHF	TGTGCCAGCGAACAGGGCTCCCAGCCCCAGCATTTT
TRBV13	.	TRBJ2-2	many	CASSLGLMNTGELFF	TGTGCCAGCAGCTTAGGGCTGATGAACACCGGGGAGCTGTTTTTT
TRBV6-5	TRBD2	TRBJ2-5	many	CASSYLPSGAYQETQYF	TGTGCCAGCAGTTACCTCCCTAGCGGAGCGTACCAAGAGACCCAGTACTTC
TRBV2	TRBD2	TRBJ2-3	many	CASRGGWGHVTQYF	TGTGCCAGCAGGGGGGGGTGGGGCCACGTAACGCAGTATTTT
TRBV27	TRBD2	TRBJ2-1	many	CASSWDGGAWIF	TGTGCCAGCAGTTGGGACGGGGGGGCGTGGATCTTC
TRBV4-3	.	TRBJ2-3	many	CASSQEGGDTDTQYF	TGCGCCAGCAGCCAAGAAGGCGGGGACACAGATACGCAGTATTTT
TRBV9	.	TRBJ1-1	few	CASSPGAGVSEAFF	TGTGCCAGCAGCCCCGGGGCGGGTGTTTCTGAAGCTTTCTTT
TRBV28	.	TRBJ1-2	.	CASSMTEPAHGYTF	TGTGCCAGCAGCATGACAGAGCCCGCTCACGGCTACACCTTC
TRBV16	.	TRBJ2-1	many	CASSHSSPGYQYNEQFF	TGTGCCAGCAGCCATTCCTCCCCCGGATACCAATACAATGAGCAGTTCTTC
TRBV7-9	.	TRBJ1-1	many	CASSPYPQGVTEAFF	TGTGCCAGCAGCCCCTACCCGCAGGGAGTCACTGAAGCTTTCTTT
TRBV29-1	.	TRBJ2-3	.	CSATPADTQYF	TGCAGCGCCACCCCCGCAGATACGCAGTATTTT
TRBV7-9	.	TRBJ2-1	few	CASSLVGGGAYNEQFF	TGTGCCAGCAGCTTAGTGGGCGGTGGTGCCTACAATGAGCAGTTCTTC
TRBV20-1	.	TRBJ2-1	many	CSARPPRSNQATEQFF	TGCAGTGCTAGACCCCCGCGTTCGAATCAGGCCACTGAGCAGTTCTTC
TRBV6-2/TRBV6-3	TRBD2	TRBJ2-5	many	CASRLAGQLQETQYF	TGTGCCAGCAGATTAGCGGGACAACTCCAAGAGACCCAGTACTTC
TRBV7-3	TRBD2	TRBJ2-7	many	CASSLGRDEQYF	TGTGCCAGCAGTCTTGGGAGGGACGAGCAGTACTTC
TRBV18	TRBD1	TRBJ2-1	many	CASSPLSGQGVEQFF	TGTGCCAGCTCACCCCTCTCAGGACAGGGTGTAGAGCAGTTCTTC
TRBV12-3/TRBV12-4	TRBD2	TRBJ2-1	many	CASSGSLAGAWNEQFF	TGTGCCAGCAGCGGAAGTCTAGCGGGAGCTTGGAATGAGCAGTTCTTC
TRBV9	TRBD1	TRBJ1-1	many	CASSVGDRGFAEAFF	TGTGCCAGCAGCGTAGGAGACAGGGGATTTGCTGAAGCTTTCTTT
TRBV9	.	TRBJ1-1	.	CASTKRGGNTEAFF	TGTGCCAGCACCAAGAGGGGGGGGAACACTGAAGCTTTCTTT
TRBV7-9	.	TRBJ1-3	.	CASSPNSGNTIYF	TGTGCCAGCAGCCCAAACTCTGGAAACACCATATATTTT
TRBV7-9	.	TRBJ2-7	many	CASSPGTSPFYEQYF	TGTGCCAGCAGCCCCGGGACCTCCCCATTCTACGAGCAGTACTTC
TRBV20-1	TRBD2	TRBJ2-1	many	CSAGGRADEQFF	TGCAGTGCTGGCGGGAGGGCCGATGAGCAGTTCTTC
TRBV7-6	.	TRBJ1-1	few	CASSLSGTNTEASF	TGTGCCAGCAGCTTATCGGGGACGAACACTGAAGCTTCCTTT
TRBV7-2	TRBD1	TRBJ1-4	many	CASSPSGTGEKLFF	TGTGCCAGCAGTCCGTCCGGGACAGGTGAAAAACTGTTTTTT
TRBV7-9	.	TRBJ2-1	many	CASSLSPERYNEQFF	TGTGCCAGCAGCTTGTCCCCCGAGCGGTACAATGAGCAGTTCTTC
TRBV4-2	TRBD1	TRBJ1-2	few	CASSQEKPGGYGYTF	TGTGCCAGCAGCCAAGAAAAGCCAGGGGGGTATGGCTACACCTTC
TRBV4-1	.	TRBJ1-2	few	CASTKGWADGRSYTF	TGCGCCAGCACCAAAGGCTGGGCCGACGGTCGAAGCTACACCTTC
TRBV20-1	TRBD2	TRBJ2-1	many	CSAGGSGRRRSEQFF	TGCAGTGCTGGGGGGAGCGGGAGGCGACGGAGTGAGCAGTTCTTC